This T cell receptor beta chain comes out of a study of T cell repertoires in aging, cancer and after chemotherapy. The template was genomic DNA from peripheral blood, not RNA. Rearranged V-D-J TRB sequences were amplified with a mixed TRB-A/B primer pool. TCRdb analysed the multiplex PCR reads with MiXCR anew, one entry per CDR3 protein. The sample records about 1,500 distinct CDR3 sequences, 50% to 65% being singletons. Sequencing was done on a sample of blood. This TCR was recovered from a human donor with a blood cancer.

The CDR3 here is CASSPDSTQGSNQPQHF. The CDR3 nucleotides are TGCGCCAGCAGCCCAGATTCGACCCAAGGAAGCAATCAGCCCCAGCATTTT. The genes are TRBV5-1 and TRBJ1-5, with no clear D. The CDR3 extends over 17 amino acids. Germline V lookup: CDR1 SGHRS, CDR2 YFSETQ. V lost 4 bases and J lost 1, with 18 bases in between.